The rows below give T cell receptor beta chains drawn from one sample of a study of blood T cell repertoires in COVID-19. Clones were sequenced by immunoSEQ multiplex PCR, and TCRdb holds only the in-frame ones, with some missing. Of around 230,000 clones in the sample, roughly 83% were seen once. What was sequenced was peripheral blood. These TCRs come from a man aged 40-55 years with acute or convalescent COVID-19. The CDR3 runs from the conserved cysteine through the conserved F or W. The D gene is left open where the match is weak. The size of a clone is reported for some rows only, either as once, few or many, or as a class for expanded clones.

abundance	d_gene	v_gene	j_gene	CDR3nt	CDR3aa
-	-	TRBV25-1	TRBJ2-1	TGTGCCAGCCCCGCCCAGGGCGCATATATAGACAATGAGCAGTTCTTC	CASPAQGAYIDNEQFF
few	-	TRBV15	TRBJ1-4	TGTGCCACCAGCAGAGGCTTCCAGGGAGGCAATGAAAAACTGTTTTTT	CATSRGFQGGNEKLFF
-	TRBD1	TRBV19	TRBJ2-1	TGTGCCAGTAGTCGCCGGGACAGGGGGCATGAGCAGTTCTTC	CASSRRDRGHEQFF
-	TRBD2	TRBV7-3	TRBJ2-1	TGTGCCAGCAGCTTAGGGGGACTAGCGGGATACAATGAGCAGTTCTTC	CASSLGGLAGYNEQFF
-	-	TRBV7-8	TRBJ1-2	TGTGCCAGCAGCTTAGATCACAGAGACTATGGCTACACCTTC	CASSLDHRDYGYTF
few	TRBD2	TRBV4-1	TRBJ2-7	TGCGCCAGCAGCCAAGGGACTAGTACTTACGAGCAGTACTTC	CASSQGTSTYEQYF
-	-	TRBV12-3/TRBV12-4	TRBJ1-1	TGTGCCAGCAGTTCAGACAGCACTGAAGCTTTCTTT	CASSSDSTEAFF
once	-	TRBV6-5	TRBJ2-5	TGTGCCAGCAGTTACTCGACTGGCAGGCGGGGAGAGACCCAGTACTTC	CASSYSTGRRGETQYF
-	-	TRBV5-4	TRBJ1-2	TGTGCCAGCAGCTTTGGATGGGGGGAGCGTGATGGCTACACCTTC	CASSFGWGERDGYTF
-	TRBD1	TRBV28	TRBJ1-6	TGTGCCAGCAGTTTACCGGACAGGGCGGGTTCACCCCTCCACTTT	CASSLPDRAGSPLHF
few	TRBD1	TRBV7-9	TRBJ2-5	TGTGCCAGCAGCTTCACAGGGGTTGGAGAGACCCAGTACTTC	CASSFTGVGETQYF
-	-	TRBV19	TRBJ2-3	TGTGCCAGTAGTGCAGGCAGGGCAGATACGCAGTATTTT	CASSAGRADTQYF
few	TRBD1	TRBV18	TRBJ2-7	TGTGCCAGCTCGCCTGGGGGACAGTACGAGCAGTACTTC	CASSPGGQYEQYF
-	-	TRBV15	TRBJ2-3	TGTGCCACCAGCAGAGATATAGGACAGAGAGCAGATACGCAGTATTTT	CATSRDIGQRADTQYF
-	TRBD1	TRBV3-1/TRBV3-2	TRBJ1-1	TGTGCCAGCAGCCGTGGACAGGGCACTGAAGCTTTCTTT	CASSRGQGTEAFF
-	TRBD2	TRBV27	TRBJ2-3	TGTGCCAGCAGAGTCGGACGGCGGGAGGGCACAGATACGCAGTATTTT	CASRVGRREGTDTQYF
-	-	TRBV19	TRBJ1-4	TGTGCCAGTCAAAGAACAGGGCTGTCAACTAATGAAAAACTGTTTTTT	CASQRTGLSTNEKLFF
-	-	TRBV7-8	TRBJ1-1	TGTGCCAGCAGCTTAGACGGACACCGGGACACTGAAGCTTTCTTT	CASSLDGHRDTEAFF
-	TRBD1	TRBV19	TRBJ1-2	TGTGCCAGTAGTATAGAGTCTACAGGGGCACACTACACCTTC	CASSIESTGAHYTF
-	TRBD2	TRBV7-9	TRBJ2-3	TGTGCCAGCAGCTTATGGCTAGCGGGAGGGATCACAGATACGCAGTATTTT	CASSLWLAGGITDTQYF
-	-	TRBV3-1/TRBV3-2	TRBJ1-1	TGTGCCAGCAGCCAACGGGGTCGCTCGGAAGCTTTCTTT	CASSQRGRSEAFF
-	TRBD2	TRBV19	TRBJ2-5	TGTGCCAGTACCAAGGCCCTAGCGGTAGGAGAGACCCAGTACTTC	CASTKALAVGETQYF
-	TRBD1	TRBV11-3	TRBJ2-1	TGTGCCAGCAGCGCGGACAGGGACTCCTACAATGAGCAGTTCTTC	CASSADRDSYNEQFF
-	TRBD2	TRBV5-1	TRBJ2-5	TGCGCCAGCAGCTTGGGGCTAGCGGAGATACAAGAGACCCAGTACTTC	CASSLGLAEIQETQYF
-	-	TRBV3-1/TRBV3-2	TRBJ1-2	TGTGCCAGCAGCCAAGAGTTAGCGGAGGGGGGCTACACCTTC	CASSQELAEGGYTF
-	-	TRBV29-1	TRBJ2-2	TGCAGCGTTGAATCTAGCGATACCGGGGAGCTGTTTTTT	CSVESSDTGELFF
-	-	TRBV14	TRBJ2-7	TGTGCCAGCAGACAACAGGGTACCTACGAGCAGTACTTC	CASRQQGTYEQYF
-	-	TRBV19	TRBJ2-7	TGTGCCAGTAGTTTTCGGACGGAGGTTGACGAGCAGTACTTC	CASSFRTEVDEQYF
-	-	TRBV2	TRBJ2-3	TGTGCCAGCATGGGACTTAGCGTGAGCACAGATACGCAGTATTTT	CASMGLSVSTDTQYF
-	-	TRBV30	TRBJ1-6	TGTGCCTGGACTCGGGGGGCCGGTAATTCACCCCTCCACTTT	CAWTRGAGNSPLHF
-	-	TRBV15	TRBJ1-5	TGTGCCACCAGCAGAGCCAGGGCCGGACAGCCCCAGCATTTT	CATSRARAGQPQHF
-	TRBD2	TRBV6-2/TRBV6-3	TRBJ2-2	TGTGCCAGCAGTTACTCTCGGGGGGTTTCCACCGGGGAGCTGTTTTTT	CASSYSRGVSTGELFF
once	-	TRBV25-1	TRBJ2-1	TGTGCCAGCAGTGAAGCTAACTCCTACAATGAGCAGTTCTTC	CASSEANSYNEQFF
-	-	TRBV19	TRBJ1-5	TGTGCCGGGGGGGAGGCCTATAGCAATCAGCCCCAGCATTTT	CAGGEAYSNQPQHF
-	-	TRBV18	TRBJ2-1	TGTGCCAGCTCCGAGGGTATACACCTCAATGAGCAGTTCTTC	CASSEGIHLNEQFF
-	TRBD1	TRBV6-5	TRBJ1-2	TGTGCCAGCAGTTACCTTAGGGACAGCTTCTATGGCTACACCTTC	CASSYLRDSFYGYTF
-	-	TRBV2	TRBJ1-1	TGTGCCAGCAGTTATGGGGGGGCAAGGACTGAAGCTTTCTTT	CASSYGGARTEAFF
-	TRBD1	TRBV7-2	TRBJ1-1	TGTGCCAGCAGCGGACAGGCCTGGGGCACTGAAGCTTTCTTT	CASSGQAWGTEAFF
once	TRBD1	TRBV6-1	TRBJ2-2	TGTGCCAGCAGTGTAGAAAAGACAGGGGTTTTTTCTGGGGAGCTGTTTTTT	CASSVEKTGVFSGELFF
-	TRBD1	TRBV5-1	TRBJ1-1	TGCGCCAGCAGCCTCGTCCAGGGGGACACTGAAGCTTTCTTT	CASSLVQGDTEAFF
-	-	TRBV24-1	TRBJ2-1	TGTGCCACCAGTGATCTGACTAGTAACAATGAGCAGTTCTTC	CATSDLTSNNEQFF
once	-	TRBV6-2/TRBV6-3	TRBJ1-5	TGTGCCAGCAGTCGAGGGATTCAGCCCCAGCATTTT	CASSRGIQPQHF
-	TRBD2	TRBV4-1	TRBJ2-5	TGCGCCAGCAGCCAAGATCACACTAGCGGGAGGGAAGAGACCCAGTACTTC	CASSQDHTSGREETQYF
-	-	TRBV2	TRBJ1-1	TGTGCCAGCAGTGTCTCTGCGCTAGCTTTCTTT	CASSVSALAFF
-	-	TRBV10-3	TRBJ2-3	TGTGCCATCAGTGGGCTAGAGACCACAGATACGCAGTATTTT	CAISGLETTDTQYF
once	TRBD2	TRBV29-1	TRBJ2-7	TGCAGCGTTGAAAAGCTAGCGGATGAGCAGTACTTC	CSVEKLADEQYF
-	TRBD2	TRBV4-3	TRBJ2-3	TGCGCCAGCAGCCCCAGGGGGCTAGCGGGAGCCGGTGATACGCAGTATTTT	CASSPRGLAGAGDTQYF
few	TRBD2	TRBV5-4	TRBJ2-7	TGTGCCAGCAGGGCCGGAACTAGCGGGAGGGCCTACGAGCAGTACTTC	CASRAGTSGRAYEQYF
once	TRBD1	TRBV7-6	TRBJ1-1	TGTGCCAGCAGCCAAGGGACAGGCCTACGAGGGGGTGGTGAAGCTTTCTTT	CASSQGTGLRGGGEAFF